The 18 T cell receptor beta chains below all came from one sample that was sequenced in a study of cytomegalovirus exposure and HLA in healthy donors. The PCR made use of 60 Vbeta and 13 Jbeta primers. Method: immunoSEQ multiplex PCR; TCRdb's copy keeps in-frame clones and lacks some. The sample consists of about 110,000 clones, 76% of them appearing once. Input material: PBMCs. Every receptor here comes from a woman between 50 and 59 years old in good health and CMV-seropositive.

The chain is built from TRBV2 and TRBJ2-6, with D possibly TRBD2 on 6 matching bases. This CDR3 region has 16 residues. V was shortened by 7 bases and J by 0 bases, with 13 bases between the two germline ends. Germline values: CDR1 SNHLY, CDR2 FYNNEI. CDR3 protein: CASTRGRLSGANVLTF. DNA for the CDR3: TGTGCCAGCACCCGAGGGAGGCTCTCTGGGGCCAACGTCCTGACTTTC.

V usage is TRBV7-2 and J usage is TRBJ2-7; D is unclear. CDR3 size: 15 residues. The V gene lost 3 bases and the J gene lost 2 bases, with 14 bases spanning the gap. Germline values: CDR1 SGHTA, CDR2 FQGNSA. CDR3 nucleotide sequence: TGTGCCAGCAGCTTGAGGCAGCCACCGGCCTACGAGCAGTACTTC. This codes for CASSLRQPPAYEQYF.

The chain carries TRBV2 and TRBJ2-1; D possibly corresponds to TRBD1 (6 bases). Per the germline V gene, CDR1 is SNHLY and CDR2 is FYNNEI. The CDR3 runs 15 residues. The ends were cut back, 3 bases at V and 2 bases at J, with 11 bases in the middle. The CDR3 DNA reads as TGTGCCAGCAGTGAGGGTCCAGGGGCCTACAATGAGCAGTTCTTC. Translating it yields CASSEGPGAYNEQFF.

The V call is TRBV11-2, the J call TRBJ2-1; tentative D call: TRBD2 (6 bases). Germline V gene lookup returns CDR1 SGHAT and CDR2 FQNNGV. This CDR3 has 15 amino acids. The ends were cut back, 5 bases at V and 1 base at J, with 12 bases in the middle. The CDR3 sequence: CASSVGGGSYNEQFF. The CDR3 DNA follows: TGTGCCAGCAGCGTGGGGGGTGGATCCTACAATGAGCAGTTCTTC.

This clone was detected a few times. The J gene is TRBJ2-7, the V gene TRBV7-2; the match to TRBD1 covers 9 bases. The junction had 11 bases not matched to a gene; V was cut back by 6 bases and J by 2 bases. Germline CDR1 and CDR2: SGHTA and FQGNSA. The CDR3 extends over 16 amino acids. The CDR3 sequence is CASSSLRTGAPYEQYF. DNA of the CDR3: TGTGCCAGCAGTTCCCTGAGGACAGGGGCACCCTACGAGCAGTACTTC.

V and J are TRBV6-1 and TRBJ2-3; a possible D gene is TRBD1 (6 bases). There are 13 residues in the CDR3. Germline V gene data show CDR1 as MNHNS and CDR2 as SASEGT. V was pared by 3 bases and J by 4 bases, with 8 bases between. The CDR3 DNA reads TGTGCCAGCAGTGAGGACAGACCAGATACGCAGTATTTT. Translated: CASSEDRPDTQYF.

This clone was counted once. The CDR3 is CASSQAGRTNEQFF. In nucleotides, the CDR3 is TGTGCCAGCAGCCAGGCCGGGAGAACCAATGAGCAGTTCTTC. The chain joins TRBV16 to TRBJ2-1, with D possibly being TRBD2 (6 bases). The CDR3 has 14 residues. Germline-derived CDR1 and CDR2 are KGHSY and FQNENV. V shed 3 bases and J shed 6 bases, with 12 bases lying between them.

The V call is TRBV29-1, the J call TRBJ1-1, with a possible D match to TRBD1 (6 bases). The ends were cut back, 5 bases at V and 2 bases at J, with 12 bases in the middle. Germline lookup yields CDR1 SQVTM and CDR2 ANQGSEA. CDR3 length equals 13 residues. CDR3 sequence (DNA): TGCAGCGTTTACAGGGATTATAACACTGAAGCTTTCTTT. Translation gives CSVYRDYNTEAFF.

CDR3 coding DNA: TGCGCCAGCAGTCCAGACAGATCCGGGGAGCTGTTTTTT. This gives the protein CASSPDRSGELFF. The J gene is TRBJ2-2, the V gene TRBV5-1, with D possibly TRBD1 on 5 matching bases. Trimming pared 5 bases from V and 6 bases from J, leaving 11 bases between. There are 13 residues in the CDR3. Germline V gene lookup returns CDR1 SGHRS and CDR2 YFSETQ.

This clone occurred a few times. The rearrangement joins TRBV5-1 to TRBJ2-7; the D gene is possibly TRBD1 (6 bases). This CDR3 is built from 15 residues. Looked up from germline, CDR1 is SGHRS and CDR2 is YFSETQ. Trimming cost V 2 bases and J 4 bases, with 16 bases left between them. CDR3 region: CASSFTGLGRYEQYF. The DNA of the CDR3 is TGCGCCAGCAGCTTTACAGGGTTGGGCAGATACGAGCAGTACTTC.

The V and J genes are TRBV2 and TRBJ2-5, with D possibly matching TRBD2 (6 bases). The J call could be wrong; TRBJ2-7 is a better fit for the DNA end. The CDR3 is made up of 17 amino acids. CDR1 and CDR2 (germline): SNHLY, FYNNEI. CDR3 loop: CASSEGRSGRLSYEQYF. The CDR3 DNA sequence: TGTGCCAGCAGTGAAGGTCGGTCTGGGAGGCTCTCTTACGAGCAGTACTTC.

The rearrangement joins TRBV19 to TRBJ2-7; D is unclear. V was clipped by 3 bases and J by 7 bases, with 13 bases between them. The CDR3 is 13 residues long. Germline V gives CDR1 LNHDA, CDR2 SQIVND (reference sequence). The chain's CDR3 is CASSMSRLREQYF. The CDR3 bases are TGTGCCAGTAGTATGTCGCGCCTTCGAGAGCAGTACTTC. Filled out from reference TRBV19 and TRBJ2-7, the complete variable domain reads DGGITQSPKYLFRKEGQNVTLSCEQNLNHDAMYWYRQDPGQGLRLIYYSQIVNDFQKGDIAEGYSVSREKKESFPLTVTSAQKNPTAFYLCASSMSRLREQYFGPGTRLTVT.

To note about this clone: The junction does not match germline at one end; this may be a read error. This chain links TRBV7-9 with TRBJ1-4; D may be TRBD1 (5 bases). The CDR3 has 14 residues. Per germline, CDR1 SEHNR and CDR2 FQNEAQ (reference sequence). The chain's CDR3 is CSSSMTREGEKLFF. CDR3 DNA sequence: TGTTCCAGCAGCATGACCAGGGAAGGGGAAAAACTGTTTTTT.

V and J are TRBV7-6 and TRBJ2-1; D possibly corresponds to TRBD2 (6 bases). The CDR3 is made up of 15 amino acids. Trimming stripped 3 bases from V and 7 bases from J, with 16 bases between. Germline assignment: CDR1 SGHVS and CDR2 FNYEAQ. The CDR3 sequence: CASSFLAGTPNEQFF. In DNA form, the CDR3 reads TGTGCCAGCAGCTTCCTCGCCGGGACTCCGAATGAGCAGTTCTTC.

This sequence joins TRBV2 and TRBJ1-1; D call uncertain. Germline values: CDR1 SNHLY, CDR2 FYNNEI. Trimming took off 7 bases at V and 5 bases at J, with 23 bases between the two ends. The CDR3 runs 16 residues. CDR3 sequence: CASTLTGGLPITEAFF. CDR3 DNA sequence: TGTGCCAGCACCCTCACGGGAGGCTTGCCGATAACTGAAGCTTTCTTT.

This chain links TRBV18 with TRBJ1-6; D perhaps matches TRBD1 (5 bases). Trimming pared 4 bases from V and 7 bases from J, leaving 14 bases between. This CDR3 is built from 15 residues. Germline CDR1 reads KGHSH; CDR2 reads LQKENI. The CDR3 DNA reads TGTGCCAGCTCACAGATGTCAGGGCAAAATTCACCCCTCCACTTT. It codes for CASSQMSGQNSPLHF.

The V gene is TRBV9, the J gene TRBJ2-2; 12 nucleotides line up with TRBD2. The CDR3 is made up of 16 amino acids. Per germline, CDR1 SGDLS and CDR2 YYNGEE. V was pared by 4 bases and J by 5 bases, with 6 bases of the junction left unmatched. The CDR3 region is CASSLAGGLGTGELFF. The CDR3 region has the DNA TGTGCCAGCAGCCTAGCGGGAGGGCTGGGAACCGGGGAGCTGTTTTTT.

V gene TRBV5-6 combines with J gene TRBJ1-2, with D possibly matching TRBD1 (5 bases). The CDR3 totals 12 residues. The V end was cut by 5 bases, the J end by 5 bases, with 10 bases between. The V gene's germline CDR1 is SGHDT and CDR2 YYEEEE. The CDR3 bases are TGTGCCAGCAGTTCGGGACTGTATGGCTACACCTTC. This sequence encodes CASSSGLYGYTF.